The T cell receptor (beta chain) described here comes from a study of T cell responses to AZD1222 COVID-19 vaccine. The germline V and J ends were trimmed by 0 bases and 0 bases, with 12 bases remaining between them. Germline V gives CDR1 SGHRS, CDR2 YFSETQ. The CDR3 covers 16 residues. Overall study results and limits: In a largely white British group with more females than males, clonal diversity was possibly underestimated. The study reported that nearly half of spike-specific TCRs target unmutated variant regions. Baseline seropositivity characterized only a handful of AZD1222 recipients.

Regarding this clone: Antigen: not known.

Method: immunoSEQ multiplex PCR; TCRdb's copy keeps in-frame clones and lacks some. The sample lists 90,000 to 120,000 clones; about 89% were seen once. The J gene is TRBJ1-1, the V gene TRBV5-1; D ambiguous. This sample comprised peripheral blood, obtained on day 0 of AZD1222 vaccination. This clonotype was sampled from an adult in good health. CDR3 amino acids: CASSLEGSAMNTEAFF. CDR3 nucleotides: TGCGCCAGCAGCTTGGAGGGCTCAGCAATGAACACTGAAGCTTTCTTT.